This T cell receptor (beta chain) originates from a study of blood T cell repertoires in COVID-19. Two consecutive negative NP/OP PCR tests, clearance, or resolved symptoms defined Cohort 3 recovery. The assay was immunoSEQ multiplex PCR, and TCRdb's table has in-frame clones only and misses some. The table lists 150,000 to 200,000 clones, roughly 90% of them singletons. The ends lost 8 bases at V and 6 bases at J; junction bases unmatched: 11. This CDR3 region has 14 residues. CDR1 is MNHEY and CDR2 is SVGAGI in the germline V gene. The receptor's source is a woman aged 50 to 60 who had recovered from COVID-19. The chain has TRBV6-5 and TRBJ1-1, with 8 nucleotides matching TRBD1. The sample consisted of PBMCs or T cells enriched from blood (not recorded which). In DNA form, the CDR3 reads TGTGCCAGCGGAATCCCGACAGGGGCGGCTGAAGCTTTCTTT. Protein sequence: CASGIPTGAAEAFF.